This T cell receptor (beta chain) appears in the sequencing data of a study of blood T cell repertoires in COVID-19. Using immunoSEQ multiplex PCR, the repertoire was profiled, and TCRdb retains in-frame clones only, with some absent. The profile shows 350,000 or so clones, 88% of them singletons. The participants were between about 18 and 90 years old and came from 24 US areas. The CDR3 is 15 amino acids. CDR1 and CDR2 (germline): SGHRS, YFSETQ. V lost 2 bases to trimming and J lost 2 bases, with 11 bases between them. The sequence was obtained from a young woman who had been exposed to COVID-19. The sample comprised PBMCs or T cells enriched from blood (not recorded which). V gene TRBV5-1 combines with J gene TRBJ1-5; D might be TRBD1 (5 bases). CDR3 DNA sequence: TGCGCCAGCAGCTTTGGAGGGGTCGGCAATCAGCCCCAGCATTTT. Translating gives CASSFGGVGNQPQHF. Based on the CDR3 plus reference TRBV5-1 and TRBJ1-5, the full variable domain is KAGVTQTPRYLIKTRGQQVTLSCSPISGHRSVSWYQQTPGQGLQFLFEYFSETQRNKGNFPGRFSGRQFSNSRSEMNVSTLELGDSALYLCASSFGGVGNQPQHFGDGTRLSIL.